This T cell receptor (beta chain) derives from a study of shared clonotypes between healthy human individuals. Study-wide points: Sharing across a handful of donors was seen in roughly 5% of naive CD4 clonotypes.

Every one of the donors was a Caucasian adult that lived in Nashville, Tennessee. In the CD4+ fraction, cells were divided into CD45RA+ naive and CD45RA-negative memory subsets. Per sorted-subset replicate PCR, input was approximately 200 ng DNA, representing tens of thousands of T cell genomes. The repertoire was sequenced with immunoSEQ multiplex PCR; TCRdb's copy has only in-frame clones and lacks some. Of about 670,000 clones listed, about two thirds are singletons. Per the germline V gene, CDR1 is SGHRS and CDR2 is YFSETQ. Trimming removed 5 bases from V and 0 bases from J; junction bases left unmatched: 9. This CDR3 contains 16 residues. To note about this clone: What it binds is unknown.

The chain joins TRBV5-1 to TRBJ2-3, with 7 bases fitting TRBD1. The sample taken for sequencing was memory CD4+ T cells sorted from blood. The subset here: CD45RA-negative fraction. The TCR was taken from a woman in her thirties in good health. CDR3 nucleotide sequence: TGCGCCAGCAGTTTAGGGGGCAGGGCTAGCACAGATACGCAGTATTTT. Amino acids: CASSLGGRASTDTQYF.